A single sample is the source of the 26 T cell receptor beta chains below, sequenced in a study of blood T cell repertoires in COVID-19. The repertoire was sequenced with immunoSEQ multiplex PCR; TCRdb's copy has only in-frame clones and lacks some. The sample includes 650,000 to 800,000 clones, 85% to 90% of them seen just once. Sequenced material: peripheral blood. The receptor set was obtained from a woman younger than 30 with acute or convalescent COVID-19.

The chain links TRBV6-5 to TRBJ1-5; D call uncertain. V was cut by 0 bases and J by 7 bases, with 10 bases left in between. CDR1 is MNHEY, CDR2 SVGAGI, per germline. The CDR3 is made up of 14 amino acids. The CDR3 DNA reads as TGTGCCAGCAGTTACTCCCGGGAAGCCCAGCCCCAGCATTTT. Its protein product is CASSYSREAQPQHF.

The CDR3 DNA reads as TGTGCCAGCAGCTTAGGGCAGGGGCATCTCTACGAGCAGTACTTC. Protein: CASSLGQGHLYEQYF. The chain links TRBV11-2 to TRBJ2-7; a weak D match, TRBD1 (6 bases). The V and J ends lost 1 base and 3 bases respectively, with 13 bases between them. CDR1 SGHAT and CDR2 FQNNGV come from the germline V gene. The CDR3 covers 15 residues.

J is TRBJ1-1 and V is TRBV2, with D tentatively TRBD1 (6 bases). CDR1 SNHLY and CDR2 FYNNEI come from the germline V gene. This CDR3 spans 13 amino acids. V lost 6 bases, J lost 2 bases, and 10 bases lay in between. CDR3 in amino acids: CASRDRENTEAFF. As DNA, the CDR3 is TGTGCCAGCAGGGACAGAGAAAACACTGAAGCTTTCTTT.

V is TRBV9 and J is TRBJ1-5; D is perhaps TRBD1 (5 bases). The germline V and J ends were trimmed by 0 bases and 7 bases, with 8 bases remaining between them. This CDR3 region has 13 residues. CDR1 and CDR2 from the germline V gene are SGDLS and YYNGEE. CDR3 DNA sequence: TGTGCCAGCAGCGTAGGGGAGGGGCAGCCCCAGCATTTT. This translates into CASSVGEGQPQHF.

The DNA of the CDR3 is TGTGCCAGCAGCCCGACAGGGTCTGGAAACACCATATATTTT. Translating gives CASSPTGSGNTIYF. The chain uses TRBV3-1 (or the pseudogene TRBV3-2) and TRBJ1-3; 7 nucleotides align to TRBD1. After removal of 4 bases from V and 1 base from J, the junction contained 1 base not matched to a gene. Germline CDR1 and CDR2: LGHDT and YNNKEL (reference sequence). The CDR3 consists of 14 residues.

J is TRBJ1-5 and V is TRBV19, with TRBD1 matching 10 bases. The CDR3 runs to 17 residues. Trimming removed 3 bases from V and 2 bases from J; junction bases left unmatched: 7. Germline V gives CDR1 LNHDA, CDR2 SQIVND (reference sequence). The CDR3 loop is CASSMGQGRIRNQPQHF. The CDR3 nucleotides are TGTGCCAGTAGTATGGGACAGGGGCGAATACGCAATCAGCCCCAGCATTTT.

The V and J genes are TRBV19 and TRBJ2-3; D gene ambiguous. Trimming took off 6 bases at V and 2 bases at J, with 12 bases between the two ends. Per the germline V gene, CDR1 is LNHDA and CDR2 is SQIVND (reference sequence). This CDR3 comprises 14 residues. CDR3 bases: TGTGCCAGTAGCTCTGGGCTCTTCACAGATACGCAGTATTTT. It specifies CASSSGLFTDTQYF. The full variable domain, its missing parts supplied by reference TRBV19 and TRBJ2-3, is DGGITQSPKYLFRKEGQNVTLSCEQNLNHDAMYWYRQDPGQGLRLIYYSQIVNDFQKGDIAEGYSVSREKKESFPLTVTSAQKNPTAFYLCASSSGLFTDTQYFGPGTRLTVL.

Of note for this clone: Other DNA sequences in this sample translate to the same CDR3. CDR3 region: CASSGGQGYGYTF. CDR3 in DNA: TGTGCCAGCTCAGGAGGACAGGGGTATGGCTACACCTTC. The chain carries TRBV18 and TRBJ1-2; 9 positions agree with TRBD1. CDR1 is KGHSH, CDR2 LQKENI, per germline. The CDR3 consists of 13 residues. Trimming took 5 bases from V and 5 from J; bases not matched to a gene: 3.

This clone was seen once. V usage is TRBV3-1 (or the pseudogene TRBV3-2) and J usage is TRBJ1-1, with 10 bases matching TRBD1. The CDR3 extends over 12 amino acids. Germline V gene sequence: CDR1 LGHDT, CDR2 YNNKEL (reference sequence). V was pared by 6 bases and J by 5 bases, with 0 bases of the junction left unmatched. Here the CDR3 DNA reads TGTGCCAGCAGGGGACAGGGGACTGAAGCTTTCTTT. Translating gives CASRGQGTEAFF.

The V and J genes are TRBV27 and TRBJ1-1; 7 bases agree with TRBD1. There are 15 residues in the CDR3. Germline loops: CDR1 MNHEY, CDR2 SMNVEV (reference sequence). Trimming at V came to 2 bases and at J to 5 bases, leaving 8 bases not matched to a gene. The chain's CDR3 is CASSLRPDRVTEAFF. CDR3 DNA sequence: TGTGCCAGCAGTTTACGCCCCGACAGGGTAACTGAAGCTTTCTTT.

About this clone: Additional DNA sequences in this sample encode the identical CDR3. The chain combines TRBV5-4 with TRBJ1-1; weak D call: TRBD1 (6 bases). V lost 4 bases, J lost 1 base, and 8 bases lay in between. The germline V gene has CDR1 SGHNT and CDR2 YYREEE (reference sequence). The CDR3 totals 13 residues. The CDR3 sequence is CASSPGQNTEAFF. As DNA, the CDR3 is TGTGCCAGCAGCCCGGGACAGAACACTGAAGCTTTCTTT.

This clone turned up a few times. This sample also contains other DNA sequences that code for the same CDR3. The CDR3 is CASSERNYGYTF. As DNA, the CDR3 is TGTGCCAGCAGTGAGAGGAACTATGGCTACACCTTC. The V call is TRBV6-1, the J call TRBJ1-2; D is uncertain. Between the trimmed V and J ends, which lost 3 bases and 2 bases, there was a span of 4 bases. Germline V lookup: CDR1 MNHNS, CDR2 SASEGT. This CDR3 is 12 amino acids long.

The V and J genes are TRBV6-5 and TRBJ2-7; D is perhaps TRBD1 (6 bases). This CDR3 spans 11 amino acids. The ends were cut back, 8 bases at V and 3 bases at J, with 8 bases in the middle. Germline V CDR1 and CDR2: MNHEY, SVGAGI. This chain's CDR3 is CASQDSYEQYF. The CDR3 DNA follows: TGTGCCAGCCAGGACAGCTACGAGCAGTACTTC.

CDR3 DNA: TGTGCCAGCAGTCCACCGGGACAGGGGGCGTATTCACCCCTCCACTTT. It is translated as CASSPPGQGAYSPLHF. The rearrangement joins TRBV27 to TRBJ1-6; 12 bases line up with TRBD1. Germline V gene sequence: CDR1 MNHEY, CDR2 SMNVEV (reference sequence). The CDR3 contains 16 residues. Germline trimming cut 5 bases from V and 8 bases from J; bases unmatched to any gene: 7.

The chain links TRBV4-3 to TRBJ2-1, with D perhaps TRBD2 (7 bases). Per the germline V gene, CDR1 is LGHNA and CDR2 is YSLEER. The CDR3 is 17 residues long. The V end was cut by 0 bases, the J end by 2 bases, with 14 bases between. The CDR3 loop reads CASSQDIGGAPYNEQFF. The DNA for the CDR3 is TGCGCCAGCAGCCAAGATATTGGGGGGGCCCCCTACAATGAGCAGTTCTTC.

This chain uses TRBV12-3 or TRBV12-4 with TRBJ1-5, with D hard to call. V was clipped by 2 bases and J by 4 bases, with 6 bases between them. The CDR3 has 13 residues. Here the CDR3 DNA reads TGTGCCAGCAGTTTATCCCCGAATCAGCCCCAGCATTTT. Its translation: CASSLSPNQPQHF.

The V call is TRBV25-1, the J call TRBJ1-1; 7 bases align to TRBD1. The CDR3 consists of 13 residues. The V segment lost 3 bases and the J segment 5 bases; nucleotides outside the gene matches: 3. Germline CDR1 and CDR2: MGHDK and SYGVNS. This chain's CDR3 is CASSDLTGTEAFF. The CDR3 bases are TGTGCCAGCAGTGACTTGACAGGGACTGAAGCTTTCTTT.

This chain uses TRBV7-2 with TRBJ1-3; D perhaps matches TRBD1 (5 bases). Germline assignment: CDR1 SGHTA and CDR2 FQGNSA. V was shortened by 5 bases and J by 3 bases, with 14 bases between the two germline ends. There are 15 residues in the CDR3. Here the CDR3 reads CASSRAQVFGNTIYF. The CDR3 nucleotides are TGTGCCAGCAGCCGCGCACAGGTCTTTGGAAACACCATATATTTT.

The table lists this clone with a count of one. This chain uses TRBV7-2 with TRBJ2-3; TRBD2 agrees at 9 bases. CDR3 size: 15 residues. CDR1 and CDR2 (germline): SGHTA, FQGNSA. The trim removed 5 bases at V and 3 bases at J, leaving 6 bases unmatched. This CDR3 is CASSIGGGGTDTQYF. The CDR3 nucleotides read TGTGCCAGCAGCATCGGCGGGGGGGGTACAGATACGCAGTATTTT.

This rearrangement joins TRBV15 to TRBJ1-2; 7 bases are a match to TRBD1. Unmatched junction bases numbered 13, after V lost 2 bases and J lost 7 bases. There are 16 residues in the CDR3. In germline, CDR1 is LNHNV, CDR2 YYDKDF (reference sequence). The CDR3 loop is CATSRTRSTGRLGYTF. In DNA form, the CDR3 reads TGTGCCACCAGCAGAACTCGCTCGACAGGGAGGCTTGGCTACACCTTC.

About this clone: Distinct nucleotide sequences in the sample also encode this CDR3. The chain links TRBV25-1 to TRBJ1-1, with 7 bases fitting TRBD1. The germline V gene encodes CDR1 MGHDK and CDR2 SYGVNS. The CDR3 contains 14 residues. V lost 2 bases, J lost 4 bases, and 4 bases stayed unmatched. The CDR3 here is CASSETGASTEAFF. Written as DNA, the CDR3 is TGTGCCAGCAGTGAAACAGGGGCGAGCACTGAAGCTTTCTTT.

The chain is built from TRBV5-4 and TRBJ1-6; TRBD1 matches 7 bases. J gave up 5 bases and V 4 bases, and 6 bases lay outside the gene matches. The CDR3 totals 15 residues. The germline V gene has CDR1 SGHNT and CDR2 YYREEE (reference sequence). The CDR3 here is CASSTRQGDNSPLHF. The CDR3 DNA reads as TGTGCCAGCAGCACTCGACAGGGAGATAATTCACCCCTCCACTTT.

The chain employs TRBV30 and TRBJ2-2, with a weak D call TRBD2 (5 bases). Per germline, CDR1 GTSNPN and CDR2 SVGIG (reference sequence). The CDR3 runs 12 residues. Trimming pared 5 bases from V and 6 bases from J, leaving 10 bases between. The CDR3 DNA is TGTGCCTGGGGTACTAGGGCCGGGGAGCTGTTTTTT. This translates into CAWGTRAGELFF.

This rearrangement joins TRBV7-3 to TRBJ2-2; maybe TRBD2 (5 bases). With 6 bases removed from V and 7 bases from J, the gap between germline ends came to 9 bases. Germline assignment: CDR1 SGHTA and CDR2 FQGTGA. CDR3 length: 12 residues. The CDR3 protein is CASRLAGGELFF. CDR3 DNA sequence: TGTGCCAGCAGACTGGCGGGCGGGGAGCTGTTTTTT.

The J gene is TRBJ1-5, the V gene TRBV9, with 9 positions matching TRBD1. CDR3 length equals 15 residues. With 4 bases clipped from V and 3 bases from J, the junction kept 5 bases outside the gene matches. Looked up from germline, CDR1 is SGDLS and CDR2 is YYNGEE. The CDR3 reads CASSLGQGINQPQHF. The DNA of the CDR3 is TGTGCCAGCAGCCTCGGACAGGGGATCAATCAGCCCCAGCATTTT.

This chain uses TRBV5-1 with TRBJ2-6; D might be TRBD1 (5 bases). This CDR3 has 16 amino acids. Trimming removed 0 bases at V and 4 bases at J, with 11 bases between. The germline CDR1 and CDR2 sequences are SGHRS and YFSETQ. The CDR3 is CASSLEGATGANVLTF. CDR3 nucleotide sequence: TGCGCCAGCAGCTTGGAAGGGGCAACCGGGGCCAACGTCCTGACTTTC.